These T cell receptor beta chains were read from a single sample in a study of T cell responses to AZD1222 COVID-19 vaccine. Profiled with immunoSEQ multiplex PCR; TCRdb holds only in-frame clones, not every one. Of 140,000 to 150,000 clones listed, about 92% are singletons. Specimen: peripheral blood, collected on day 0 of AZD1222 vaccination. The source is an adult in good health. CDR3s include the opening cysteine and the closing phenylalanine or tryptophan. A D gene is named only where the DNA matches it firmly. Size tells how often a clone was seen (once, few, many) or the class of an expanded clone, and some rows leave it out.

size	J	V	D	DNA	CDR3
-	TRBJ1-4	TRBV27	-	TGTGCCAGCAGTATAATAGGTGCAACTAATGAAAAACTGTTTTTT	CASSIIGATNEKLFF
once	TRBJ2-2	TRBV2	TRBD2	TGTGCCAGCACCAAACTAGCGGGAGCTTCCGGGGAGCTGTTTTTT	CASTKLAGASGELFF
-	TRBJ2-6	TRBV2	TRBD1	TGTGCCAGCAGGCCGGGACAGGGGGTCTCTGGGGCCAACGTCCTGACTTTC	CASRPGQGVSGANVLTF
-	TRBJ1-2	TRBV24-1	-	TGTGCCACCAGTGATTGGGCAGGGAGAGGCTACACCTTC	CATSDWAGRGYTF
-	TRBJ1-3	TRBV5-4	-	TGTGCCAGCAGCTTCTCAGGGTTGGACACCATATATTTT	CASSFSGLDTIYF
once	TRBJ1-5	TRBV7-9	TRBD1	TGTGCCAGCAGCTTAGAGGGGGCAGCTCAGCCCCAGCATTTT	CASSLEGAAQPQHF
-	TRBJ1-2	TRBV19	-	TGTGCCAGTAGGCCTCGGGGTAGTGGCTACACCTTC	CASRPRGSGYTF
-	TRBJ1-4	TRBV5-4	-	TGTGCCAGCAGCACCCAGAACACGATGCGGGAAAAACTGTTTTTT	CASSTQNTMREKLFF
-	TRBJ1-5	TRBV18	TRBD1	TGTGCCAGCTCACCAAGCCGGACAGGGGTTCAGCCCCAGCATTTT	CASSPSRTGVQPQHF
-	TRBJ2-7	TRBV27	TRBD1	TGTGCCAGCAGTTCAGGGGGCGGTGGGTACGAGCAGTACTTC	CASSSGGGGYEQYF
-	TRBJ2-7	TRBV10-3	TRBD2	TGTGCCATCGGGGCTGCGGGAGGCTACGAGCAGTACTTC	CAIGAAGGYEQYF
-	TRBJ1-4	TRBV9	-	TGTGCCAGCAGCGTAGACCTCCGTCGGGATGAAAAACTGTTTTTT	CASSVDLRRDEKLFF
once	TRBJ2-7	TRBV18	-	TGTGCCAGCTCACCCCTCCTTGACAGGAGCTACGAGCAGTACTTC	CASSPLLDRSYEQYF
-	TRBJ1-2	TRBV9	-	TGTGCCAGCAGCGTACGGGAGGCAGTTTCTAACTATGGCTACACCTTC	CASSVREAVSNYGYTF
-	TRBJ2-1	TRBV11-3	-	TGTGCCAGCAGCAGCCCTTTCTTCAATGAGCAGTTCTTC	CASSSPFFNEQFF
-	TRBJ2-2	TRBV18	TRBD1	TGTGCCAGCTCACCGGGACAGGATTTGGAGCTGTTTTTT	CASSPGQDLELFF
-	TRBJ1-4	TRBV5-4	TRBD1	TGTGCCAGCAGCTTGTTCGGGACAGGGGATGAAAAACTGTTTTTT	CASSLFGTGDEKLFF
once	TRBJ2-3	TRBV4-2	TRBD2	TGTGCCAGCAGCCAAGTTAGGGCGGGGGTCGGTGATACGCAGTATTTT	CASSQVRAGVGDTQYF
-	TRBJ2-2	TRBV7-3	TRBD2	TGTGCCAGCAGTTCCAAGCGGGAGCCCGGGGAGCTGTTTTTT	CASSSKREPGELFF
-	TRBJ1-3	TRBV27	-	TGTGCCAGCATGAACAGGCCTCACTCTGGAAACACCATATATTTT	CASMNRPHSGNTIYF
-	TRBJ2-2	TRBV7-9	-	TGTGCCAGCAGCGTTGGGCCATTGAACACCGGGGAGCTGTTTTTT	CASSVGPLNTGELFF
-	TRBJ1-5	TRBV19	-	TGTGCCAGTAGTTGGACTTATAGCAATCAGCCCCAGCATTTT	CASSWTYSNQPQHF
-	TRBJ2-3	TRBV3-1/TRBV3-2	TRBD2	TGTGCCAGCAGCCAAGATAGATTGGGGACTAGCACTGGCACAGATACGCAGTATTTT	CASSQDRLGTSTGTDTQYF
-	TRBJ2-1	TRBV21-1	-	TGTGCCAGCAGCAAATTGGTTACTAGCGGGCGAAATATCCCCTCCTACAATGAGCAGTTCTTC	CASSKLVTSGRNIPSYNEQFF
-	TRBJ1-2	TRBV5-4	-	TGTGCCAGCAGCTTGGCCACGGGAAGGTATGGCTACACCTTC	CASSLATGRYGYTF
-	TRBJ1-5	TRBV9	-	TGTGCCAGCAGCCCAGACCCGGGGCAGGATCAGCCCCAGCATTTT	CASSPDPGQDQPQHF
once	TRBJ2-3	TRBV6-5	TRBD1	TGTGCCAGCAGAAGGGGGCTAAGCACAGATACGCAGTATTTT	CASRRGLSTDTQYF
-	TRBJ1-2	TRBV4-1	TRBD1	TGCGCCAGCAGCCAAGTTTACGGGACAGAAGATGGCTACACCTTC	CASSQVYGTEDGYTF
few	TRBJ2-2	TRBV29-1	TRBD1	TGCAGCGTTTCCCCGGGACAGGGGGCCGCCGGGGAGCTGTTTTTT	CSVSPGQGAAGELFF
-	TRBJ1-1	TRBV3-1/TRBV3-2	TRBD1	TGTGCCAGCAGCCAAGTGGGACAGGGGGAGACTGAAGCTTTCTTT	CASSQVGQGETEAFF
-	TRBJ2-3	TRBV7-2	-	TGTGCCAGCAGCGAACGGCTAGCTTCGGATACGCAGTATTTT	CASSERLASDTQYF
-	TRBJ2-5	TRBV5-5	-	TGTGCCAGCAGCCTACATCGGGTAGAGGAGACCCAGTACTTC	CASSLHRVEETQYF
-	TRBJ2-4	TRBV5-1	TRBD1	TGCGCCAGCAGCGCCTCGACAGGGGGGAAAAACATTCAGTACTTC	CASSASTGGKNIQYF
few	TRBJ2-1	TRBV11-2	-	TGTGCCAGCAGCTTAGGTACAGGGAGCTACAATGAGCAGTTCTTC	CASSLGTGSYNEQFF
-	TRBJ2-3	TRBV6-1	-	TGTGCCAGCAGTGAAGAGGAGGACACAGATACGCAGTATTTT	CASSEEEDTDTQYF
-	TRBJ2-1	TRBV12-3/TRBV12-4	TRBD1	TGTGCCAGCACGGTACAGGGGCTTCATGAGCAGTTCTTC	CASTVQGLHEQFF
-	TRBJ1-1	TRBV20-1	-	TGCAGTGCAGCTGGGTACACTGAAGCTTTCTTT	CSAAGYTEAFF
-	TRBJ2-7	TRBV5-4	-	TGTGCCAGCAGCTCCGATTACTATGCTGAGCAGTACTTC	CASSSDYYAEQYF
-	TRBJ1-2	TRBV19	-	TGTGCCAGTAGTATCGGGGTTGGCTACACCTTC	CASSIGVGYTF
once	TRBJ1-2	TRBV9	-	TGTGCCAGCAGCGTATTGGCAGGGGCGGAGGGTGGCTACACCTTC	CASSVLAGAEGGYTF
-	TRBJ2-3	TRBV6-5	TRBD1	TGTGCCAGCACCGGGACAGGTAGCACAGATACGCAGTATTTT	CASTGTGSTDTQYF
-	TRBJ2-5	TRBV3-1/TRBV3-2	TRBD2	TGTGCCACCGGACTAGCGGGAGCGGAGGAGACCCAGTACTTC	CATGLAGAEETQYF
-	TRBJ2-1	TRBV12-5	-	TGTGCTACCGATGGGGGCAATTACAATGAGCAGTTCTTC	CATDGGNYNEQFF
once	TRBJ2-7	TRBV7-6	-	TGTGCCAGCAGCGCCCGTGGGGGGCTCTACGAGCAGTACTTC	CASSARGGLYEQYF
-	TRBJ1-6	TRBV2	-	TGTGCCAGCAGTACACTGGTTTCCGCTTCACCCCTCCACTTT	CASSTLVSASPLHF
-	TRBJ2-3	TRBV3-1/TRBV3-2	-	TGTGCCAGCAGCTCCCGGGGAAGAGCAGGTATCGCGTATTTT	CASSSRGRAGIAYF
-	TRBJ2-1	TRBV7-9	-	TGTGCCAGCAGTTTAGCACTGGCGGGAACACACAATGAGCAGTTCTTC	CASSLALAGTHNEQFF
-	TRBJ1-6	TRBV4-2	-	TGTGCCAGCAGCCAAGGGGGATTTGATAATTCACCCCTCCACTTT	CASSQGGFDNSPLHF
-	TRBJ1-6	TRBV5-1	-	TGCGCCAGCAGGGCCGCGGAAGGCTCCTATAATTCACCCCTCCACTTT	CASRAAEGSYNSPLHF
-	TRBJ2-7	TRBV4-1	TRBD2	TGCGCCAGCAGCCAATCCGTGAGTCTAGCGGGAGGGTACGAGCAGTACTTC	CASSQSVSLAGGYEQYF
-	TRBJ2-2	TRBV5-1	TRBD2	TGCGCCAGCAGCTGGATAGCGGGGAGTAACACCGGGGAGCTGTTTTTT	CASSWIAGSNTGELFF
-	TRBJ1-2	TRBV29-1	-	TGCAGCGTTGAAGTGAACTATGGCTACACCTTC	CSVEVNYGYTF
-	TRBJ1-4	TRBV5-1	-	TGCGCCAGCAGATTGGGGCTTGGGGCAGTAAATGAAAAACTGTTTTTT	CASRLGLGAVNEKLFF
few	TRBJ1-2	TRBV5-6	-	TGTGCCAGCAGCTTGATGGATACTGGCTACACCTTC	CASSLMDTGYTF
-	TRBJ2-1	TRBV7-3	TRBD2	TGTGCCAGCAGCCCAGGAGCGGGGATCAGGGATGAGCAGTTCTTC	CASSPGAGIRDEQFF
-	TRBJ2-3	TRBV7-2	-	TGTGCCAGCAGCTCCCGGGGGAGCCAGGGAGATACGCAGTATTTT	CASSSRGSQGDTQYF
-	TRBJ2-1	TRBV20-1	-	TGCAGTGCTAGTCTGCGAACCTCTGACAATGAGCAGTTCTTC	CSASLRTSDNEQFF
-	TRBJ1-2	TRBV3-1/TRBV3-2	-	TGTGCCAGCAGCCAAGAGGCGCGCGGCTACACCTTC	CASSQEARGYTF
-	TRBJ1-6	TRBV7-3	-	TGTGCCAGCAAAATGGGGGGTCAGGATTCACCCCTCCACTTT	CASKMGGQDSPLHF